The clone carrying this T cell receptor beta chain came up a few times. Its antigen is currently unknown. There are 16 residues in the CDR3. Per germline, CDR1 SGHNT and CDR2 YENEEA. V trimming: 5 bases; J trimming: 4 bases; junction bases outside the gene matches: 6. After template switching added a universal primer site, the resulting cDNA carried unique molecular identifiers. TCRdb recomputed calls from the 5' RACE reads with MiXCR, one row per CDR3 protein. The sample lists more than 250,000 distinct CDR3 sequences, roughly 8.6% occurring once. The entry originates in a study of identical twins. Study-level points and caveats: Part of the zero-insertion signal could reflect confounding by invariant MAIT and iNKT cells. Out-of-frame beta sequences exhibited a weaker degree of excess twin sharing. Beta clonotypes that were abundant in cord blood contained fewer insertions, a pattern absent from memory repertoires.

The same specimen was also included in a second study, on yellow fever vaccine responses in identical twins.

Sample: memory (CD45RO+) T cells sorted from blood. This chain connects TRBV11-3 to TRBJ2-3; 13 nucleotides line up with TRBD2. The sequence derives from a woman under 30 in good health. DNA of the CDR3: TGTGCCAGCAGCCTCAGGACTAGCGGGAGTGCAGATACGCAGTATTTT. Its translation: CASSLRTSGSADTQYF.